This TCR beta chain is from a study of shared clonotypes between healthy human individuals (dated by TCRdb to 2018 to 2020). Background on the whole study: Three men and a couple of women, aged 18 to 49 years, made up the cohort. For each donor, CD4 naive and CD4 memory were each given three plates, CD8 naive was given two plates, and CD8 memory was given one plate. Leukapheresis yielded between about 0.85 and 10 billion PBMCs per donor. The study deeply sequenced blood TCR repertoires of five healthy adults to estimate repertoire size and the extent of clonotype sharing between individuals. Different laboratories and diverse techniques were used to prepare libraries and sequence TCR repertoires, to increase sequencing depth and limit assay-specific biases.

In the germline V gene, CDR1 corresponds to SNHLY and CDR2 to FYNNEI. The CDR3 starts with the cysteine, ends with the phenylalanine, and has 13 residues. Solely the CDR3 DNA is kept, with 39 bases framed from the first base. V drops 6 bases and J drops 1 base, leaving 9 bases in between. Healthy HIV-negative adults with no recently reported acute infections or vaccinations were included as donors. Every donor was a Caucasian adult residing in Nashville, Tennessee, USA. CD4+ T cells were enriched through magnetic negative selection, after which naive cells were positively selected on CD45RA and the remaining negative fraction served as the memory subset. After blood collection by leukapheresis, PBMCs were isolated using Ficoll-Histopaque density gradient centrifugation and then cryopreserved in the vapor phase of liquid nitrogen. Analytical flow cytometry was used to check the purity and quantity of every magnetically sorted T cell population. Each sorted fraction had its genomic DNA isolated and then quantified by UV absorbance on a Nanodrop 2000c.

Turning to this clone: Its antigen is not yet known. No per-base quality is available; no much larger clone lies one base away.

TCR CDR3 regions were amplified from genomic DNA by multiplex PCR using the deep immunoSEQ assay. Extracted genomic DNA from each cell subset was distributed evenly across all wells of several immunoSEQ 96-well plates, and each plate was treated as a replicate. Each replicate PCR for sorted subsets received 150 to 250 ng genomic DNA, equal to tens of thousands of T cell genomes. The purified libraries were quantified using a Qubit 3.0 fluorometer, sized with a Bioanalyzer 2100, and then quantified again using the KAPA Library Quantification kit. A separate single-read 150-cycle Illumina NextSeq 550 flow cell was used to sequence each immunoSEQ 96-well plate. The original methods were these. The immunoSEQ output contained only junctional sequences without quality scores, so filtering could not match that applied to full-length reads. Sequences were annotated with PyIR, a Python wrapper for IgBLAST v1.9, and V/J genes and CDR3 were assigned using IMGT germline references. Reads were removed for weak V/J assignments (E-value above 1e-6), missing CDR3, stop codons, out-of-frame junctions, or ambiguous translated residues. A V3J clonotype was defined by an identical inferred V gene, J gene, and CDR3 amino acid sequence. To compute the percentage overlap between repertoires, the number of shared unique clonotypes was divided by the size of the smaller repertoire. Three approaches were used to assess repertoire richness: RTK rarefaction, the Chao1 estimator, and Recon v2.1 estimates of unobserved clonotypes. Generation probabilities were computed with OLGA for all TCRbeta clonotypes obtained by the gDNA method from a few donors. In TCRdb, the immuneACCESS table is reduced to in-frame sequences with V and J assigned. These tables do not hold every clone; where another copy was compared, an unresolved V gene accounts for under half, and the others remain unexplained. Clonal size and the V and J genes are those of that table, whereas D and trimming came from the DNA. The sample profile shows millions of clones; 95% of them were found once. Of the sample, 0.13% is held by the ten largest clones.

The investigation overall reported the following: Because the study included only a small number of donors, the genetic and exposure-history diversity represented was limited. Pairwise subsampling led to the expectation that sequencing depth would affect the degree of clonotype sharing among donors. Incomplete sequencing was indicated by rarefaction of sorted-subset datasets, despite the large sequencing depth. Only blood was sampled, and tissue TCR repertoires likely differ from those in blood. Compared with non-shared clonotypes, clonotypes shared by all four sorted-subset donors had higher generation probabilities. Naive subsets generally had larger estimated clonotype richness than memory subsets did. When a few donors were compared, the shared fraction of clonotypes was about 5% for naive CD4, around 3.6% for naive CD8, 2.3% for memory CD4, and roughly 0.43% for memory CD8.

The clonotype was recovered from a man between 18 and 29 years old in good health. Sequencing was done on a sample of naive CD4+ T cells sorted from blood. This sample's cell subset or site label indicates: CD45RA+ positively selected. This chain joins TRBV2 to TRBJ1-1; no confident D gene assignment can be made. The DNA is TGTGCCAGCAGAGTAGGACGGAACACTGAAGCTTTCTTT. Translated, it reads CASRVGRNTEAFF.